Sequencing of this T cell receptor (beta chain) was carried out in a study of T cells in women clearing cervical HPV infection. Study-wide context: Controls were women whose single incident HPV16 infection cleared within 12 months without precancer or cancer. Cases' blood sampling followed lesion detection by median around 160 days (90 to 200). Study-wide findings and caveats: TRBV6-7 abundance was lower in cases than controls (around 0.11% versus 0.16%).

TCRdb's table, derived via immunoSEQ multiplex PCR, lists solely in-frame clones and lacks some. This sample's table has around 30,000 clones. Germline trimming cut 7 bases from V and 2 bases from J; bases unmatched to any gene: 11. The CDR3 length is 16 residues. Germline assignment: CDR1 SNHLY and CDR2 FYNNEI. About this clone: The antigen is undetermined. The CDR3 is cut off 3 residues early in the read; its end comes from the germline J gene.

Sequenced input: blood buffy coat. The sequence was obtained from a woman aged 18 to 75 with a cervical HPV16 infection that either progressed to CIN3+ or cleared (not recorded which). The chain employs TRBV2 and TRBJ2-3; 8 bases fit TRBD2. The CDR3 protein is CASTRATSAFTDTQYF. The DNA read from the CDR3 is TGTGCCAGCACCCGCGCGACTAGCGCCTTCACAGATACG.